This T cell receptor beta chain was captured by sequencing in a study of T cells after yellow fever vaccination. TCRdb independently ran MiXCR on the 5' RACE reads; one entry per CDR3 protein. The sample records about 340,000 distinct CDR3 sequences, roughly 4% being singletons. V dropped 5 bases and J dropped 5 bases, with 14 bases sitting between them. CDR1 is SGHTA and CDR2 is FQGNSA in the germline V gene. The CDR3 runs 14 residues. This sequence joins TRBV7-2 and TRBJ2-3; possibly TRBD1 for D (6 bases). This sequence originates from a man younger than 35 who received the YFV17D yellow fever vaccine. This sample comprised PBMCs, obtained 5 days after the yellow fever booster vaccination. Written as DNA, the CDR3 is TGTGCCAGCAGCCCATACAGGGCGGGAGATACGCAGTATTTT. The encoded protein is CASSPYRAGDTQYF.